These T cell receptor beta chains were read from a single sample in a study of T cell responses to AZD1222 COVID-19 vaccine. The data were produced by immunoSEQ multiplex PCR, yet TCRdb's version contains in-frame clones alone and is incomplete. The sample has about 120,000 clones, around 93% seen once. Sample: peripheral blood, taken 28 days after the second AZD1222 dose. The receptors here all came from an adult who received the AZD1222 COVID-19 vaccine. The CDR3 runs from the conserved cysteine through the conserved F or W. The order of the fields is CDR3 protein, CDR3 DNA, D gene, V gene, clone size, J gene. D genes are given only for firm matches. Clone size appears in some rows only: once, few, many, or a class for an expanded clone.

CASRPEPRMNTEAFF | TGTGCCAGCAGGCCGGAGCCCCGAATGAACACTGAAGCTTTCTTT | NA | TRBV7-9 | few | TRBJ1-1
CASSSSSGTGGLNEQFF | TGTGCCAGCAGCTCAAGTTCCGGGACAGGGGGCCTCAATGAGCAGTTCTTC | TRBD1 | TRBV7-2 | NA | TRBJ2-1
CASSQDWGNTEAFF | TGTGCCAGCAGCCAAGATTGGGGGAACACTGAAGCTTTCTTT | NA | TRBV3-1/TRBV3-2 | NA | TRBJ1-1
CASSSRGRAANYGYTF | TGTGCCAGCAGCTCCCGAGGACGAGCTGCTAACTATGGCTACACCTTC | NA | TRBV4-2 | NA | TRBJ1-2
CASSHRNNEQFF | TGCGCCAGCAGCCATAGAAACAATGAGCAGTTCTTC | NA | TRBV5-1 | NA | TRBJ2-1
CASSLGQPSLNEQFF | TGTGCCAGCAGCTTAGGACAGCCCTCTCTCAATGAGCAGTTCTTC | NA | TRBV7-2 | NA | TRBJ2-1
CASSQGVAGTTLTDTQYF | TGTGCCAGCAGCCAAGGGGTTGCGGGGACTACCCTCACAGATACGCAGTATTTT | TRBD2 | TRBV4-2 | NA | TRBJ2-3
CASSQTSGRTYEQYF | TGCGCCAGCAGCCAAACTAGCGGGAGGACCTACGAGCAGTACTTC | TRBD2 | TRBV4-3 | NA | TRBJ2-7
CASGGTDQPQHF | TGTGCTAGTGGCGGGACTGATCAGCCCCAGCATTTT | NA | TRBV12-5 | NA | TRBJ1-5
CASSLAGLAGREQYF | TGTGCCAGCAGCTTAGCGGGACTAGCGGGCCGAGAGCAGTACTTC | TRBD2 | TRBV7-9 | NA | TRBJ2-7
CASRRQGISTGELFF | TGTGCCAGCAGACGACAGGGGATATCCACCGGGGAGCTGTTTTTT | TRBD1 | TRBV2 | NA | TRBJ2-2